This entry is about one T cell receptor (beta chain). The antigen it recognizes is unknown. It has no much larger one-base neighbor in the sample; base qualities were not kept. Reading the germline V gene (reference sequence) gives CDR1 GTSNPN and CDR2 SVGIG. The CDR3 has 12 amino acids, counting the end cysteine and phenylalanine. Just the 36-base CDR3 DNA is kept, in frame starting at base 1. Trimming at the junction amounts to 0 bases on V and 2 bases on J, and the germline ends lie 4 bases apart. Libraries were constructed by the immunoSEQ multiplex PCR assay. For the multiplex PCR, a mixture combining 60 forward primers for TCR Vbeta segments and 13 reverse primers for TCR Jbeta segments was used. The CDR3 region of rearranged TCR beta genes was amplified from genomic DNA by a multiplex PCR assay. Amplified TCR beta libraries were sequenced as 87-base-pair reads on the Illumina HiSeq System. Regarding the original processing steps: A later analysis counted 65 million to 90 million unique TCR beta chains across the 666 repertoires, and roughly 9.9 million of these chains were shared by at least two donors. A nearest-neighbor algorithm error-corrected the raw reads and collapsed the reads into unique sequences, merging closely related sequences to remove PCR and sequencing errors. V, D and J gene segments were assigned by aligning CDR3 sequences to IMGT reference sequences. For a sequence to be retained, a match of at least six nucleotides was required to both a V gene segment and a J gene segment. A rearrangement was called productive if the CDR3 had no stop codons and remained in frame with V and J, and every other rearrangement was called non-productive. Following IMGT convention, CDR3 was defined as the stretch from the second conserved V-encoded cysteine to the conserved J-encoded phenylalanine. Sequences without an unambiguous match to a single V gene segment were excluded from the earlier analysis of 450 to 650 of the donors. An earlier analysis of 587 of the donors classified V segments as functional when productive rearrangements were above 56.7% and as segregating when the standard deviation between donors was above 5%. A statistical classification framework was developed to diagnose cytomegalovirus status using the catalog of TCR beta chain sequences. In a later analysis, TCR nucleotide sequences were compared against IMGT/GENE-DB human TR gene sequences so that V and J genes could be assigned. The TCRdist pipeline was used in a later analysis to assign CDR3 sequences and most-parsimonious VDJ recombination scenarios. In a later analysis, each TCR beta chain was defined by its CDR3 amino acid sequence together with its V-gene family, and reads without a unique V-gene family were excluded. As a way to deal with suspected cross-contamination and a sequencing artifact, a later analysis dropped nearly 600 nucleotide sequences that were highly shared and had low generation probability. A later analysis calculated a clonal expansion index for each public chain from normalized within-repertoire ranks of inferred template counts. Generation probabilities in a later analysis came from a VDJ recombination model fitted to out-of-frame rearrangements, and those results were checked against IGoR. A later analysis scored TCR-TCR, TCR-HLA and TCR-CMV co-occurrence with hypergeometric tests, applying a repertoire-size bias correction to TCR pairs. False discovery rates were estimated in a later analysis by permuting HLA or CMV assignments 20 times. A later analysis grouped co-occurring TCRs with DBSCAN, adding TCRdist sequence similarity when clustering within HLA-allele-positive subsets. Repertoires with fewer than 30,000 or more than 120,000 public chains, plus five repertoires with anomalous nucleotide sharing, were excluded from co-occurrence clustering. In TCRdb, the immuneACCESS table is reduced to in-frame sequences with V and J assigned. These tables do not hold every clone; where another copy was compared, an unresolved V gene accounts for under half, and the others remain unexplained. That table supplies the V and J calls and clone size; D and trimming were determined from the DNA. This sample comprises about 120,000 clones, about 78% of them detected only once. The top ten hold about 1.5% of the sample.

The data were taken from a study of cytomegalovirus exposure and HLA in healthy donors (dated by TCRdb to 2015 to 2018). Background on the whole study: According to an earlier analysis of 587 of the donors, 200 million or so T cells yielded 117 million unique TCR beta sequences and around 300 Gb of sequence data. About 310 gigabases of sequencing data and approximately 85 million unique TCR sequences were included in an early release covering several hundred HLA-typed donors. In the later analysis, no new phenotypic data were used to find candidate immune exposures; instead, reliance was placed on TCR beta sequences and their occurrence across donors. Because of strong linkage in the cohort, five DR-DQ haplotypes were treated as single units for association and clustering. The study aimed to test whether cataloging public T cell receptors could reveal signatures of past pathogen exposure. An earlier analysis of approximately 500 of the donors applied high-throughput TCR beta sequencing to assess whether each TCR beta V gene segment acted as functional or pseudogenic. Every repertoire in the discovery cohort had been generated on one and the same sequencing platform. In addition to the first cohort of roughly 670 subjects, a separate validation cohort of approximately 130 different subjects was used. Among about 400 genotyped donors of the cohort, an average of approximately 240,000 unique TCR beta nucleotide sequences was sequenced per donor, of which about 19% were non-productive. In a later genetic analysis, genome-wide SNP genotypes for about 55% of the 666 donors were used, and that subset was treated as a discovery cohort. The study used immunosequencing to profile the T cell repertoires of hundreds of subjects and linked those repertoires to cytomegalovirus serostatus. Of the 398 genotyped donors, roughly 76% were placed in the genetic ancestry cluster associated with self-reported Caucasian donors. A later analysis re-analyzed previously published TCR beta repertoires from several hundred donors and added high-resolution HLA genotyping to study TCR occurrence patterns. Typing coverage differed by locus: A, B, C, DRB1 and DQB1 were typed in roughly 620-630 donors, DQA1 in around 500, DPA1 in some 600, and DPB1 in just under 490. To predict cytomegalovirus infection status, the study combined high-throughput TCR immunosequencing, statistical association of individual TCRs with disease status, and machine learning. Class I and class II HLA loci were covered by the typing at four-digit resolution. Donor age, sex, ethnicity and CMV serostatus were compiled together with the repertoire data. What the work shows at the level of the full study, not this receptor alone: The study listed 164 TCR beta chains as associated with cytomegalovirus. Because the 87-base-pair reads could not distinguish some IMGT-functional V segments, including TRBV6-2 and TRBV6-3, those segments were excluded. According to a later analysis, most CMV-associated TCR beta chains appeared to be HLA-restricted, and the HLA associations seemed to be driven largely by CMV exposure. A few of the identified cytomegalovirus-associated TCR beta chains were confirmed in vitro to be specific for cytomegalovirus antigens. The presence/absence analyses assumed that sequencing depth was roughly uniform across donors, and that assumption may not be true. The sequencing pipeline was judged likely to have produced a cluster of highly shared sequence variants as a technical artifact. In this cohort, only TCR beta chains were sequenced, and detectable features were limited by the absence of alpha or paired-chain data. Correlated functional status among segregating V segments might be attributable to linkage disequilibrium, but an unknown experimental factor could not be ruled out. The authors suggested that the approach could potentially be generalized to other disease states and immunological phenotypes. In a later analysis, HLA-associated TCR beta chains showed more clonal expansion and lower generation probabilities than non-associated chains that were equally common. Because HLA typing was missing for some donors at each locus, association tests included only the typed subset. A later analysis associated some 17,000 TCR beta sequences with specific HLA alleles at a false discovery rate of 0.05. V-gene and J-gene trimming of TCR beta chains was associated with a missense DCLRE1C variant in a later genetic analysis, and the association was replicated in an independent cohort. In an earlier analysis of approximately 590 of the donors, most TCR beta V segments appeared in productive rearrangements about 90% or about 30% of the time, broadly matching IMGT annotations. A later analysis reported that several top co-occurrence clusters appeared linked to parvovirus B19, influenza, CMV and Epstein-Barr virus. A later genetic analysis reported fewer N-insertions in productive TCRs among donors in an Asian-associated ancestry cluster than the approximately 700-donor mean. The only immune exposure information available for the cohort was CMV serostatus. The earlier analysis of 450 to 700 of the donors excluded some 15 rarely observed V segments, including chromosome 9 orphons, because counts were too low. A further reported finding was that TCR beta sequences accurately predicted the HLA-A and HLA-B alleles for most subjects in the first cohort. Assigning TCR associations to individual alleles was difficult when HLA alleles, especially DR and DQ, strongly co-occurred. In both the original and validation cohorts, the classifier was reported to diagnose cytomegalovirus status with high specificity and sensitivity. Most TCR sequences were seen in very few donors, while some public TCRs were found in many individuals. In a later analysis, TCR association rates were found to vary across HLA loci, with the most associated TCRs seen for DRB1 alleles and the fewest for HLA-C alleles.

The cohort was made up of under 800 healthy bone marrow donors. At the time of sampling, all cohort members were nominally healthy, though unrecorded immune exposures were likely present. The donor tested CMV seronegative, placing the donor among the approximately 360 seronegative members of the cohort. Each donor provided a peripheral blood sample, and peripheral blood mononuclear cells were used for TCR beta sequencing. The Qiagen DNeasy Blood Extraction Kit was used to extract genomic DNA from the blood cell samples. The sequence joins TRBV30 to TRBJ1-2, with the D segment identity uncertain. The TCR sequence derives from a female donor in good health and CMV-seronegative. The sample taken for sequencing was PBMCs. The CDR3 corresponds to CAWSVLNYGYTF. The DNA reads as follows: TGTGCCTGGAGTGTACTAAACTATGGCTACACCTTC.